This TCR beta chain derives from a study of blood T cell repertoires in COVID-19. Study-level information: Acute and convalescent COVID-19 specimens originated in the United States, Italy and Spain.

Authors' analysis steps: Estimated nucleated cell counts came from reference gene primer amplification. The table came from immunoSEQ multiplex PCR; TCRdb's copy has only in-frame clones and leaves some out. V and J calls and clone size are as listed in that table; D and trimming were resolved from the DNA. Of fewer than 70,000 clones listed, about 91% were seen once; the top ten hold roughly 8.8%. The V and J ends lost 4 bases and 7 bases, in that order; junction bases with no gene match: 3. The CDR3 is 12 amino acids. CDR1 and CDR2 (germline): SGHDT, YYEEEE. The J gene is TRBJ1-2, the V gene TRBV5-6; 8 nucleotides agree with TRBD1. The sequencing input was peripheral blood. This TCR came from a man over 45 with active COVID-19. CDR3: CASSIGQGGYTF. The CDR3 bases are TGTGCCAGCAGCATAGGACAGGGTGGCTACACCTTC.